The entry below describes one T cell receptor beta chain. Its antigen remains unidentified. This entry belongs to a study of OX40 agonist ivuxolimab in advanced cancers. Study-wide results and limits: Also present in some nonresponders was a low level of normalized T-cell clonal expansion.

The data were produced by immunoSEQ multiplex PCR, yet TCRdb's version contains in-frame clones alone and is incomplete. Of 38,000 or so clones in the sample, 89% were seen once. Germline loops: CDR1 MGHRA, CDR2 YSYEKL. The J segment lost 7 bases and the V segment lost 5 bases, leaving 4 bases of the junction unmatched. This CDR3 comprises 12 residues. The rearrangement joins TRBV4-1 to TRBJ2-5; TRBD1 agrees at 7 bases. The specimen comprised CD4+ or CD8+ T cells sorted from blood, sampled in a trial of the OX40 agonist ivuxolimab. This clonotype was sampled from an adult with an advanced solid tumor such as melanoma, head and neck, liver or kidney cancer. CDR3 amino acids: CASSLSGGTQYF. Here the CDR3 DNA reads TGCGCCAGCAGCTTGTCAGGGGGGACCCAGTACTTC.